This T cell receptor beta chain was obtained from a study of CD8 T cells in Susac syndrome. Whole-study results and caveats: The authors acknowledged that the study's TCR sequencing and HLA analysis involved relatively few individuals.

Peripheral blood CD8+ and CD4+ T cells were profiled by TCR beta sequencing. Purification of the CD8+ and CD4+ T cells relied on negative isolation, and TEMRA cells underwent FACS enrichment. As for this clonotype: Its cognate antigen is unknown.

Germline V gene sequence: CDR1 KGHDR, CDR2 SFDVKD. The ends lost 5 bases at V and 3 bases at J; junction bases unmatched: 7. The CDR3 sequence is 15 residues long. Random hexamers primed reverse transcription of about 0.5 to 1 ug RNA. The method of amplification for TCR beta CDR3 was immunoSEQ multiplex PCR, covering 54 Vbeta and 13 Jbeta. TCRdb reanalysed the immunoSEQ multiplex PCR reads using MiXCR and keeps one entry per CDR3 protein. The sample lists fewer than 350,000 distinct CDR3 sequences, approximately 85% seen once, with around 0.22% in the top ten. The specimen was CD8+ T cells from PBMCs. The V gene is TRBV24-1, the J gene TRBJ2-7; 9 nucleotides agree with TRBD2. The receptor's source is a human donor with multiple sclerosis. CDR3 sequence reads: CATSVGLASIYEQYF. The CDR3 region has the DNA TGTGCCACCAGTGTAGGACTAGCGAGTATCTACGAGCAGTACTTC.